A single sample gave rise to the 21 T cell receptor beta chains below, sequenced in a study of T cell clonality in common variable immunodeficiency. This table comes from immunoSEQ multiplex PCR, and its TCRdb copy is limited to in-frame clones, with some not included. The sample contains about 81,000 clones, none of them singletons. The specimen sequenced was peripheral blood mononuclear cells. Source of these receptors: a person aged 18-70 years in good health.

In its sample, this clone was seen many times. The read is 3 residues too short to cover the CDR3 end, so that end is filled in from the germline J gene. The chain employs TRBV30 and TRBJ2-5; 9 nucleotides agree with TRBD2. The CDR3 runs to 16 residues. Unmatched junction bases numbered 12, after V lost 5 bases and J lost 2 bases. CDR1 and CDR2 from the germline V gene are GTSNPN and SVGIG (reference sequence). CDR3 region: CAWAPWREGWQETQYF. The part of the CDR3 DNA that was read is TGTGCCTGGGCTCCGTGGCGGGAGGGATGGCAAGAGACC.

This clone has at least ten counts. The read is 3 residues too short to cover the CDR3 end, so that end is filled in from the germline J gene. The chain combines TRBV29-1 with TRBJ2-3; D gene unclear. Germline-derived CDR1 and CDR2 are SQVTM and ANQGSEA. The length of the CDR3 is 11 residues. Trimming took 8 bases from V and 6 from J, leaving 12 bases between them. CDR3 bases read: TGCAGCCACTTCAATTCCGATACG. It is translated as CSHFNSDT. The entire CDR3 protein is CSHFNSDTQYF.

Ten or more counts support this clone. The read is 3 residues too short to cover the CDR3 end, so that end is filled in from the germline J gene. This rearrangement joins TRBV28 to TRBJ2-7, with a possible D match to TRBD1 (5 bases). The CDR3 consists of 10 residues. The germline V gene encodes CDR1 MDHEN and CDR2 SYDVKM. The part of the CDR3 DNA that was read is TGTGCATGGGGTAGGGGCGAG. Translating it yields CAWGRGE. The complete CDR3 sequence is CAWGRGEQYF.

To note about this clone: The DNA ends 3 residues before the CDR3 does, and the rest of the CDR3 is filled in from the germline J gene. This rearrangement joins TRBV7-3 to TRBJ1-3; D might be TRBD1 (5 bases). The CDR3 totals 20 residues. V was cut by 1 base and J by 4 bases, with 26 bases left in between. From germline, CDR1 is SGHTA and CDR2 FQGTGA. CDR3 protein: CASSLIRGREGGRAGNTIYF. CDR3 DNA, as far as it was read: TGTGCCAGCAGCTTAATTCGGGGGAGAGAGGGTGGAAGAGCGGGAAACACC.

This clone occurred many times. The read terminates 3 residues ahead of where the CDR3 ends, so the germline J gene completes it. The rearrangement uses TRBV20-1 and TRBJ2-5; 10 positions match TRBD2. This CDR3 comprises 14 residues. Unmatched junction bases numbered 6, after V lost 5 bases and J lost 3 bases. In germline, CDR1 is DFQATT, CDR2 SNEGSKA (reference sequence). The DNA read from the CDR3 is TGCAGTGCTTGGAGCGGGAGGGGAGAAGAGACC. Amino acids: CSAWSGRGEET. The entire CDR3 protein reads CSAWSGRGEETQYF.

This clone has just a few counts. The read halts 3 residues ahead of the CDR3 end, with the missing end drawn from the germline J gene. The chain couples TRBV5-5 to TRBJ1-5; no definite D call. The CDR3 sequence is 14 residues long. The germline V gene has CDR1 SGHKS and CDR2 YYEKEE (reference sequence). V dropped 0 bases and J dropped 4 bases, with 8 bases sitting between them. This CDR3 is CASSLGLLNQPQHF. The CDR3 bases that were read are TGTGCCAGCAGCTTGGGCCTACTTAATCAGCCC. Combining the CDR3 with reference TRBV5-5 and TRBJ1-5 gives the whole variable domain DAGVTQSPTHLIKTRGQQVTLRCSPISGHKSVSWYQQVLGQGPQFIFQYYEKEERGRGNFPDRFSARQFPNYSSELNVNALLLGDSALYLCASSLGLLNQPQHFGDGTRLSIL.

In its sample, this clone was seen many times. The read halts 3 residues ahead of the CDR3 end, with the missing end drawn from the germline J gene. The gene calls are TRBV18 and TRBJ2-1, with 7 positions matching TRBD1. Germline V gives CDR1 KGHSH, CDR2 LQKENI. The CDR3 length is 15 residues. Unmatched junction bases numbered 7, after V lost 2 bases and J lost 6 bases. The CDR3 region is CASSPEQGTSNEQFF. Incomplete CDR3 DNA: TGTGCCAGCTCACCAGAACAGGGGACCTCCAATGAG.

In this sample, this clone turned up a few times. Read sequence stops 3 residues before the CDR3 end, and the germline J gene provides the missing end. V and J are TRBV20-1 and TRBJ2-7; TRBD2 matches 11 bases. Per germline, CDR1 DFQATT and CDR2 SNEGSKA (reference sequence). The CDR3 is made up of 19 amino acids. Trimming at V came to 3 bases and at J to 0 bases, leaving 16 bases not matched to a gene. CDR3 region: CSASGLNRLAGGISYEQYF. Partial CDR3 DNA: TGCAGTGCTAGTGGGTTGAACCGGCTAGCGGGAGGTATCTCCTACGAG.

This clone was counted at least ten times. The CDR3 end lies 3 residues beyond the end of the read and is filled in from the germline J gene. The chain carries TRBV5-1 and TRBJ2-2; 7 nucleotides line up with TRBD2. Germline V lookup: CDR1 SGHRS, CDR2 YFSETQ. V dropped 0 bases and J dropped 4; count of bases not matched to a gene: 3. The CDR3 sequence is 15 residues long. CDR3 in amino acids: CASSLEAGPTGELFF. CDR3 bases read: TGCGCCAGCAGCTTGGAAGCGGGACCCACCGGGGAG.

The sample holds many counts of this clone. The read falls 3 residues short of the CDR3 end, and the missing part is taken from the germline J gene. The chain combines TRBV29-1 with TRBJ2-5; D is possibly TRBD1 (6 bases). The germline gives CDR1 SQVTM, CDR2 ANQGSEA. This CDR3 contains 13 residues. V was trimmed by 4 bases and J by 1 base, leaving 10 bases between them. The sequenced CDR3 bases are TGCAGCGTTGGAGGACAGCTCCAAGAGACC. Amino acid sequence: CSVGGQLQET. The whole CDR3 sequence is CSVGGQLQETQYF. The full variable domain, rest sourced from reference TRBV29-1 and TRBJ2-5, is SAVISQKPSRDICQRGTSLTIQCQVDSQVTMMFWYRQQPGQSLTLIATANQGSEATYESGFVIDKFPISRPNLTFSTLTVSNMSPEDSSIYLCSVGGQLQETQYFGPGTRLLVL.

This clone was counted many times. The missing CDR3 end, 3 residues past where the read stops, is filled in from the germline J gene. This chain joins TRBV15 and TRBJ2-2; TRBD2 aligns across 9 bases. CDR3 length: 15 residues. Germline values: CDR1 LNHNV, CDR2 YYDKDF (reference sequence). V trimming: 0 bases; J trimming: 6 bases; junction bases outside the gene matches: 2. CDR3 DNA, as far as it was read: TGTGCCACCAGCAGAGAGCGGGAGGGGGCCGGGGAG. Translated: CATSREREGAGE. The entire CDR3 sequence reads CATSREREGAGELFF.

This clone was detected many times. With the read ending 3 residues before the CDR3 end, the germline J gene is used to fill in that end. V is TRBV20-1 and J is TRBJ2-4; TRBD2 agrees at 7 bases. Germline V gene data show CDR1 as DFQATT and CDR2 as SNEGSKA (reference sequence). V lost 5 bases and J lost 2; bases outside the gene matches: 9. The CDR3 sequence is 15 residues long. Incomplete CDR3 DNA: TGCAGTGCTTACGTTGGCGGGAGAACCAAAAACATT. Its translation: CSAYVGGRTKNI. The full CDR3 protein reads CSAYVGGRTKNIQYF.

This clone was observed at least ten times. The read terminates 3 residues before the CDR3 end, so the remaining end is supplied by the germline J gene. The gene calls are TRBV30 and TRBJ2-1; the match to TRBD1 covers 8 bases. This CDR3 spans 13 amino acids. Germline CDR1 reads GTSNPN; CDR2 reads SVGIG (reference sequence). Trimming took 4 bases from V and 5 from J; bases not matched to a gene: 4. The CDR3 sequence is CAWKGQANNEQFF. CDR3 DNA (partial): TGTGCCTGGAAGGGACAGGCCAACAATGAG.

This clone appeared a few times. The sequenced CDR3 bases are TGTGCCAGCAGGACAGGGGTCGGAACTGAA. Amino acid sequence: CASRTGVGTE. The whole CDR3 sequence is CASRTGVGTEAFF. The rearrangement joins TRBV2 to TRBJ1-1, with 8 bases matching TRBD1. The read stops 3 residues short of the end of the CDR3; the missing end is completed from the germline J gene. The germline V gene encodes CDR1 SNHLY and CDR2 FYNNEI. This CDR3 is 13 amino acids long. V lost 6 bases and J lost 5; bases outside the gene matches: 5.

This clone was seen ten or more times. Read coverage stops 3 residues before the CDR3 terminus; the germline J gene supplies the remainder. The rearrangement uses TRBV20-1 and TRBJ2-7; TRBD1 matches 7 bases. Germline CDR1 is DFQATT and CDR2 is SNEGSKA (reference sequence). The V and J ends lost 6 bases and 2 bases, in that order; junction bases with no gene match: 10. This CDR3 is built from 14 residues. CDR3: CSAREGALPYEQYF. The covered CDR3 bases are TGCAGTGCACGTGAGGGGGCGCTTCCCTACGAG.

This clone was seen ten or more times. The read is 3 residues too short to cover the CDR3 end, so that end is filled in from the germline J gene. V gene TRBV20-1 combines with J gene TRBJ2-7; TRBD1 agrees at 8 bases. V shed 6 bases and J 3 bases; nucleotides not matched to a gene: 7. CDR1 DFQATT and CDR2 SNEGSKA come from the germline V gene (reference sequence). The CDR3 extends over 13 amino acids. CDR3 sequence: CSAPGQVGYEQYF. The CDR3 bases that were read are TGCAGTGCCCCGGGACAGGTAGGCTACGAG.

This clone was observed many times. Read coverage stops 3 residues before the CDR3 terminus; the germline J gene supplies the remainder. The rearrangement links TRBV6-2 or TRBV6-3 to TRBJ2-2; 7 nucleotides agree with TRBD1. The CDR3 loop spans 15 amino acids. With V trimmed by 6 bases and J by 4 bases, 8 bases remained unmatched. The germline CDR1 and CDR2 sequences are MNHEY and SVGEGT. The sequenced part of the CDR3 DNA is TGTGCCAGCAGGATGAGACAGGGTCGCACCGGGGAG. Protein: CASRMRQGRTGE. In full, the CDR3 reads CASRMRQGRTGELFF.

A remark on this clone: Read data end 3 residues before the CDR3 end; the end is taken from the germline J gene. V usage is TRBV19 and J usage is TRBJ1-6, with 10 bases matching TRBD1. The CDR3 is 16 amino acids. V gave up 4 bases and J gave up 6 bases; unmatched junction bases: 6. Germline V gene sequence: CDR1 LNHDA, CDR2 SQIVND (reference sequence). This chain's CDR3 is CASSTPGQGTNSPLHF. The covered CDR3 bases are TGTGCCAGTAGTACCCCGGGACAGGGGACTAATTCACCC.

This clone appeared many times. Read data end 3 residues before the CDR3 end; the end is taken from the germline J gene. This sample includes further DNA sequences coding for the same CDR3. The chain links TRBV19 to TRBJ1-1; no clear D gene. This CDR3 is 12 amino acids long. CDR1 is LNHDA and CDR2 is SQIVND in the germline V gene (reference sequence). V was trimmed by 1 base and J by 5 bases, leaving 5 bases between them. The CDR3 spells CASSIGVTEAFF. The covered CDR3 bases are TGTGCCAGTAGTATAGGCGTTACTGAA.

This clone was recorded at least ten times. The read is 3 residues too short to cover the CDR3 end, so that end is filled in from the germline J gene. The chain links TRBV19 to TRBJ2-1; possibly TRBD2 for D (7 bases). This CDR3 is built from 14 residues. In germline, CDR1 is LNHDA, CDR2 SQIVND (reference sequence). The V end lost 10 bases, the J end lost 4 bases, and 17 bases lay between the germline ends. CDR3 sequence reads: CATDRGAQYNEQFF. The CDR3 DNA, read in part, is TGTGCCACCGACCGGGGGGCCCAATACAATGAG.

This clone was counted ten times or more. The read ends 3 residues early relative to the CDR3; the germline J gene fills the gap. This chain connects TRBV18 to TRBJ2-1; no clear D gene. Germline V CDR1 and CDR2: KGHSH, LQKENI. V lost 0 bases and J lost 7, with 10 bases in between. This CDR3 is built from 14 residues. The part of the CDR3 DNA that was read is TGTGCCAGCTCACCACCGGTCACTGCAAATGAG. This sequence encodes CASSPPVTANE. The entire CDR3 reads CASSPPVTANEQFF.